This TCR beta chain comes out of a study of a mutant IDH1 vaccine in newly diagnosed glioma. Turning to the study itself: Investigators started vaccination 4-6 weeks after radiotherapy alone, or with temozolomide cycles. The treated population exhibited a male proportion of about 60%, a female proportion of about 38%, and a mean age of about 40 years. Before enrollment, patients got radiotherapy alone, temozolomide alone, or mostly the combination.

Germline V gene data show CDR1 as LGHNT and CDR2 as FRNRAP. CDR3 size: 14 residues. V was pared by 2 bases and J by 4 bases, with 12 bases between. Documented time point: week 35, safety follow-up. All doses held 300 ug of mutant IDH1 20-mer peptide, with topical imiquimod. New WHO grade 3 or 4 astrocytomas that were IDH1-mutant and ATRX-lost had been found in donors. Produced via immunoSEQ multiplex PCR; TCRdb's table is partial and in-frame only. The table lists about 66,000 clones, 65% to 75% of them singletons. With regard to this clone: As yet, its antigen is unknown.

The sequence was collected from a man aged 45-65 years with glioma. This material consisted of PBMCs, taken from a glioma patient whose treatment included an IDH1 peptide vaccine. The rearrangement joins TRBV12-5 to TRBJ2-7, with a weak D call TRBD1 (8 bases). CDR3 loop: CASGLTGGGYEQYF. The CDR3 region has the DNA TGTGCTAGTGGTTTGACAGGGGGAGGGTACGAGCAGTACTTC.